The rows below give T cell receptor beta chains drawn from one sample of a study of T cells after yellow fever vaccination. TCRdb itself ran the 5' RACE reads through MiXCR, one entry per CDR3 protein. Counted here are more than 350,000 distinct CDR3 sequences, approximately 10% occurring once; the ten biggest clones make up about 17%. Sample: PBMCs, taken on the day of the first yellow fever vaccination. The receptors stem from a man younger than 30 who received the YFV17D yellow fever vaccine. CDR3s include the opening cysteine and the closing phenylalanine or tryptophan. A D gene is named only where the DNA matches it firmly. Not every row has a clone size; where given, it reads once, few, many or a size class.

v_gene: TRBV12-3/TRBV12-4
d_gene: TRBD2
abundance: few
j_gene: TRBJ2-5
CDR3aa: CASRTIAGETQYF
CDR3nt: TGTGCCAGCAGAACGATAGCGGGGGAGACCCAGTACTTC

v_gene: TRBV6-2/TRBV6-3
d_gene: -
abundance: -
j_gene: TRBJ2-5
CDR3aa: CASRLGRPVTQETQYF
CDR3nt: TGTGCCAGCCGCTTGGGCAGGCCCGTAACCCAAGAGACCCAGTACTTC

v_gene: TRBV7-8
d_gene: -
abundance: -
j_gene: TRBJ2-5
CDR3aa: CASSLGWGGLRETQYF
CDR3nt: TGTGCCAGCAGCTTAGGGTGGGGGGGGCTCCGAGAGACCCAGTACTTC

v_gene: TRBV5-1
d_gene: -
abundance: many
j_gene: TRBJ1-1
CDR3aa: CASSLVGYTEAFF
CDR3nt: TGCGCCAGCAGCTTGGTTGGATACACTGAAGCTTTCTTT

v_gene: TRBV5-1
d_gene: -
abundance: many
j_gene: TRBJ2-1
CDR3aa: CASSPGLHSLYNEQFF
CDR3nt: TGCGCCAGCAGCCCGGGACTCCACTCGTTGTACAATGAGCAGTTCTTC

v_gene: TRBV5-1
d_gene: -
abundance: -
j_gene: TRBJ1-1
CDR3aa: CASSRMEGYTEAFF
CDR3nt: TGCGCCAGCAGCCGGATGGAGGGCTACACTGAAGCTTTCTTT

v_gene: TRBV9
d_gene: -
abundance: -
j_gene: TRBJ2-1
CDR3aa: CASSVGGGGPLGNEQFF
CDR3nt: TGTGCCAGCAGCGTAGGTGGGGGGGGCCCCCTGGGCAATGAGCAGTTCTTC

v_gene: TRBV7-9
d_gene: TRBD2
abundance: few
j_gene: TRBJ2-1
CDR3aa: CASSFRTSGNNEQFF
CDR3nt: TGTGCCAGCAGCTTCAGGACTAGCGGGAACAATGAGCAGTTCTTC

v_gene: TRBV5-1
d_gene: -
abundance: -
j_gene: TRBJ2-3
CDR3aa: CASSLIEGLGTDTQYF
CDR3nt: TGCGCCAGCAGCTTGATCGAGGGCTTGGGTACAGATACGCAGTATTTT

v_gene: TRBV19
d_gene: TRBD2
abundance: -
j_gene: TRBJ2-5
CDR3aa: CASTRTSGGRETQYF
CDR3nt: TGTGCCAGCACACGGACTAGCGGGGGTCGGGAGACCCAGTACTTC

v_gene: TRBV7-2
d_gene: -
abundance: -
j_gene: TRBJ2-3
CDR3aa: CASSPALVSDTQYF
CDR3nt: TGTGCCAGCAGCCCAGCACTAGTCTCAGATACGCAGTATTTT

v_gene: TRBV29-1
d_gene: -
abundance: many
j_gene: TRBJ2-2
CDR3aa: CSVYRDTGELFF
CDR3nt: TGCAGCGTCTACAGGGACACCGGGGAGCTGTTTTTT

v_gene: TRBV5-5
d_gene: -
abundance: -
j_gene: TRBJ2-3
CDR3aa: CASSFAGARADTQYF
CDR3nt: TGTGCCAGCAGCTTCGCCGGGGCCAGGGCAGATACGCAGTATTTT

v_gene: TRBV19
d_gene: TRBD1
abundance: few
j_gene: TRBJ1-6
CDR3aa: CASSIGTGWGNSPLHF
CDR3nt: TGTGCCAGTAGTATCGGGACAGGGTGGGGAAATTCACCCCTCCACTTT

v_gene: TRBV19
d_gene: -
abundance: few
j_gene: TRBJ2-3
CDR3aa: CASSGGVTQYF
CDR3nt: TGTGCCAGTAGTGGAGGTGTAACGCAGTATTTT

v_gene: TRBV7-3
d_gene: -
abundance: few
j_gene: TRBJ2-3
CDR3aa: CASADGGANTDTQYF
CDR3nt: TGTGCCAGCGCCGACGGGGGAGCCAACACAGATACGCAGTATTTT

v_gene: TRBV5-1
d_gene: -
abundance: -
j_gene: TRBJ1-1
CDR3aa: CASSSVTNTEAFF
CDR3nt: TGCGCCAGCAGCTCCGTGACGAACACTGAAGCTTTCTTT